Each of the 23 T cell receptor beta chains below was sequenced from the same sample in a study of tumor-infiltrating lymphocytes in primary liver carcinoma. With roughly 540 ng total RNA as template and a constant-region primer, TCR beta cDNA was made. Slightly modified ARM-PCR with three nested multiplex PCR rounds yielded TCR beta libraries. It was with TRBV1-TRBV30 forward primers and a C-beta reverse primer that the first two PCR rounds were run, at 10 to 11 cycles each. TCRdb recomputed calls from the multiplex PCR reads with MiXCR, one row per CDR3 protein. The sample consists of around 100,000 distinct CDR3 sequences, about 63% of them appearing once. Bulk tissue was left unsorted, and RNA and DNA were co-extracted from 20-30 mg of it. The sequencing sample was made of liver tumor tissue from sampling region 2. Documented subset: tumor region T2, inferior pole. The origin of the receptors is a woman aged 55-69 years with primary liver carcinoma and hepatitis B virus infection.

Worth noting for this clonotype: At one boundary the junction diverges from the germline segment, which might be a read error. The rearrangement links TRBV11-2 to TRBJ1-2; D gene unclear. Germline V gives CDR1 SGHAT, CDR2 FQNNGV. The CDR3 extends over 15 amino acids. CDR3 amino acids: CAISLESAGYYGYTF. Here the CDR3 DNA reads TGTGCCATCAGCCTAGAGAGTGCGGGTTACTATGGCTACACTTTC. Complete variable domain (other parts from reference TRBV11-2 and TRBJ1-2): EAGVAQSPRYKIIEKRQSVAFWCNPISGHATLYWYQQILGQGPKLLIQFQNNGVVDDSQLPKDRFSAERLKGVDSTLKIQPAKLEDSAVYLCAISLESAGYYGYTFGSGTRLTVV.

About this clonotype itself: This may come from a read error, since a much larger clone is one base off. This chain uses TRBV5-4 with TRBJ2-3; 8 bases align to TRBD2. Germline CDR1 SGHNT, CDR2 YYREEE (reference sequence). This CDR3 has 14 amino acids. CDR3 loop: CASSRTSGSDTQCF. As DNA, the CDR3 is TGTGCCAGCAGCCGTACTAGCGGATCAGATACGCAGTGTTTT.

J is TRBJ2-7 and V is TRBV4-2; the match to TRBD2 covers 10 bases. The germline gives CDR1 LGHNA, CDR2 YNFKEQ. The CDR3 has 16 amino acids. The CDR3 region is CTCSQDITSGTYEQYF. The CDR3 DNA reads as TGTACCTGCAGCCAAGATATAACTAGCGGGACCTACGAGCAGTACTTC.

Remarks on this clonotype: A clone one base away is much larger, so this may be a read error. V and J are TRBV6-4 and TRBJ2-1, with D perhaps matching TRBD2 (5 bases). Trimming left V 6 bases short and J 5 bases short, with 17 bases between. This CDR3 comprises 15 residues. Germline lookup yields CDR1 MRHNA and CDR2 SNTAGT. CDR3 DNA sequence: TGTGCCAGCAGCCCGACTAACGGGGATAACAATGAGCAGTTCTTC. Its translation: CASSPTNGDNNEQFF.

This clonotype is a singleton in its sample. A read error may account for a junction end that differs from germline. V usage is TRBV11-3 and J usage is TRBJ1-5; 8 nucleotides align to TRBD1. The CDR3 is made up of 16 amino acids. In germline, CDR1 is SGHNT, CDR2 YENEEA. CDR3 sequence reads: CANSTTPGTGGSAQHF. The CDR3 bases are TGTGCCAACAGCACAACGCCCGGGACAGGTGGCTCAGCCCAGCATTTT.

The chain couples TRBV28 to TRBJ2-6; 8 bases line up with TRBD1. With 3 bases clipped from V and 4 bases from J, the junction kept 11 bases outside the gene matches. CDR1 is MDHEN, CDR2 SYDVKM, per germline. The CDR3 is 18 residues long. The CDR3 nucleotides are TGTGCCAGCAGTTTCGTAGGACAGGGCATGTCAGGGGCCAACGTCCTGACTTTC. Its protein is CASSFVGQGMSGANVLTF.

A note on this clonotype: The junction does not match germline at one end; this may be a read error. The chain uses TRBV7-9 and TRBJ1-3; perhaps TRBD1 as D (5 bases). Germline V lookup: CDR1 SEHNR, CDR2 FQNEAQ (reference sequence). The CDR3 has 16 amino acids. Written as DNA, the CDR3 is TGTGCCGGCAGCGCCGCGGGACGACTCTCTGGAAACACCATATATTTT. This translates into CAGSAAGRLSGNTIYF.

This clonotype is a singleton in its sample. No conserved phenylalanine or tryptophan ends this CDR3, so it is likely a read error. The rearrangement uses TRBV4-1 and TRBJ1-4; perhaps TRBD1 as D (5 bases). This CDR3 contains 17 residues. Trimming cost V 4 bases and J 5 bases, with 20 bases left between them. Germline values: CDR1 MGHRA, CDR2 YSYEKL. CDR3 region: CASSPLDWLGTNEKLFL. In DNA, the CDR3 is TGCGCCAGCAGCCCACTCGATTGGCTTGGGACGAATGAAAAACTGTTTTTG.

The chain combines TRBV6-1 with TRBJ1-2; the match to TRBD1 covers 8 bases. This CDR3 has 15 residues. Looked up from germline, CDR1 is MNHNS and CDR2 is SASEGT. In DNA, the CDR3 is TGTACCGGCAGTGAAGGGGGCAGGGGGACAGGTGGCTACACCTTC. It translates to CTGSEGGRGTGGYTF.

A few counts support this clonotype. A much larger clone lies one base from this, so it may be a read error. This chain uses TRBV4-1 with TRBJ1-3; 9 bases map to TRBD1. The CDR3 spans 18 residues. Germline CDR1 MGHRA, CDR2 YSYEKL. CDR3 DNA: TGCGTCAGCAGCCCCTCGGGACAGGGAGGTTTGGCTGGAAACACCATATATTTT. Encoded protein: CVSSPSGQGGLAGNTIYF.

As for this clonotype: A much larger clone lies one base from this, so it may be a read error. The chain combines TRBV10-3 with TRBJ1-1; unclear D gene. In germline, CDR1 is ENHRY, CDR2 SYGVKD. Trimming pared 1 base from V and 0 bases from J, leaving 9 bases between. This CDR3 is 15 amino acids long. This CDR3 reads CAISELTVMNTEAFF. The CDR3 region has the DNA TGTGCCATCAGTGAGTTAACAGTCATGAACACTGAAGCTTTCTTT.

Concerning this clonotype itself: Germline is not matched at one junction end, which may reflect a read error. The V call is TRBV28, the J call TRBJ1-2, with a possible D match to TRBD1 (6 bases). Germline assignment: CDR1 MDHEN and CDR2 SYDVKM. The length of the CDR3 is 13 residues. DNA of the CDR3: TGTGCCAACAGTTTGAGGGGGAACTATGGCTACACCTTC. Translation gives CANSLRGNYGYTF.

In this sample, this clonotype turned up many times. This chain connects TRBV5-1 to TRBJ2-7; weak D call: TRBD1 (5 bases). Trimming took off 1 base at V and 3 bases at J, with 8 bases between the two ends. Germline V CDR1 and CDR2: SGHRS, YFSETQ. This CDR3 has 13 residues. The CDR3 sequence is CASSLTQDYEQYF. As DNA, the CDR3 is TGCGCCAGCAGCTTGACACAGGACTACGAGCAGTACTTC.

Comments on this clonotype: One base away lies a much larger clone, so this may be a sequencing read error. Without the conserved terminal phenylalanine or tryptophan, this CDR3 likely stems from a read error. V gene TRBV2 combines with J gene TRBJ2-7; 7 nucleotides align to TRBD2. Per the germline V gene, CDR1 is SNHLY and CDR2 is FYNNEI. The ends lost 8 bases at V and 2 bases at J; junction bases unmatched: 9. This CDR3 comprises 14 residues. CDR3 nucleotides: TGTGCCAGCTTGGCGGGAGATCGTACCTACGAGCAGTACTTG. Translating gives CASLAGDRTYEQYL.

This clonotype showed up just once. A read error may be the cause here, since a much bigger clone is one base away. This sequence joins TRBV7-9 and TRBJ1-1, with a possible D match to TRBD1 (5 bases). V was trimmed by 4 bases and J by 2 bases, leaving 14 bases between them. The CDR3 is made up of 15 amino acids. CDR1 SEHNR and CDR2 FQNEAQ come from the germline V gene (reference sequence). CDR3 in DNA: TGTGCCAGCAGCTCTCGAAAGGGACGTAACACTGAAGCTTTCTTT. Translated: CASSSRKGRNTEAFF.

A note on this clonotype: Lacking the conserved final phenylalanine or tryptophan, this CDR3 likely reflects a read error. The V call is TRBV7-8, the J call TRBJ2-1; D is uncertain. Germline V gives CDR1 SGHVS, CDR2 FQNEAQ. The germline V and J ends were trimmed by 3 bases and 10 bases, with 10 bases remaining between them. This CDR3 contains 12 residues. The CDR3 loop reads CASSFGLYEQFI. For the CDR3, the DNA is TGTGCCAGCAGCTTCGGGCTCTACGAGCAGTTCATC.

The rearrangement links TRBV11-2 to TRBJ2-5; D is possibly TRBD1 or TRBD2 (5 bases each). Trimming cost V 4 bases and J 5 bases, with 11 bases left between them. The CDR3 totals 13 residues. Germline V CDR1 and CDR2: SGHAT, FQNNGV. Here the CDR3 reads CASSWDLGETQYF. CDR3 in DNA: TGTGCCAGCAGCTGGGACCTAGGGGAGACCCAGTACTTC.

The J gene is TRBJ2-5, the V gene TRBV11-2, with 14 bases aligning to TRBD2. The V and J ends lost 5 bases and 4 bases, in that order; junction bases with no gene match: 3. Germline V CDR1 and CDR2: SGHAT, FQNNGV. This CDR3 contains 15 residues. The CDR3 reads CASSDGTSGRETQYF. The CDR3 region has the DNA TGTGCCAGCAGCGACGGGACTAGCGGGAGAGAGACCCAGTACTTC.

With respect to this clonotype: A much more abundant neighbour one base away suggests this may be a read error. The chain recombines TRBV30 with TRBJ2-7, with D tentatively TRBD2 (6 bases). CDR1 GTSNPN and CDR2 SVGIG come from the germline V gene (reference sequence). The CDR3 sequence is 13 residues long. The CDR3 is CAWSVTDRREQCF. The CDR3 DNA reads TGTGCCTGGAGTGTAACGGACCGTCGGGAGCAGTGCTTC.

As regards this clonotype: At one boundary the junction diverges from the germline segment, which might be a read error. The V call is TRBV6-5, the J call TRBJ2-3; maybe TRBD2 (6 bases). CDR1 is MNHEY, CDR2 SVGAGI, per germline. The CDR3 runs 17 residues. CDR3 protein: CASSHFGGVLMADTQYF. In DNA, the CDR3 is TGTGCCAGCAGTCACTTCGGGGGAGTCCTAATGGCAGATACACAGTATTTT.

Points on this clonotype: This may come from a read error, since a much larger clone is one base off. CDR3 sequence (DNA): TGCAGCGTTCGAAACGGCGACACTGAATTTTTCTTT. Translation gives CSVRNGDTEFFF. The rearrangement joins TRBV29-1 to TRBJ1-1; D unclear. CDR1 is SQVTM and CDR2 is ANQGSEA in the germline V gene. The CDR3 loop spans 12 amino acids. V lost 5 bases and J 13 bases, leaving 20 bases between the germline ends.

The rearrangement uses TRBV5-6 and TRBJ1-4, with D perhaps matching TRBD1 (5 bases). V lost 3 bases to trimming and J lost 2 bases, with 17 bases between them. Germline V gives CDR1 SGHDT, CDR2 YYEEEE. This CDR3 has 17 amino acids. This CDR3 is CASSSTRDGATNEKLFF. In nucleotides, the CDR3 is TGTGCCAGCAGCTCGACACGCGATGGGGCGACTAATGAAAAACTGTTTTTT.

The V and J genes are TRBV29-1 and TRBJ1-3, with D hard to call. CDR1 and CDR2 from the germline V gene are SQVTM and ANQGSEA. The CDR3 contains 14 residues. V lost 5 bases to trimming and J lost 0 bases, with 11 bases between them. The CDR3 region is CSVPGSHSGNTIYF. CDR3 DNA: TGCAGCGTTCCGGGATCCCACTCTGGAAACACCATATATTTT.